The 15 T cell receptor beta chains below come from one sample, sequenced in a study of response to subunit inactivated influenza vaccine. TCRdb re-derived calls from the RT-PCR reads in MiXCR, one entry per CDR3 protein. Of 500,000 to 600,000 distinct CDR3 sequences in the sample, around 10% were seen once. These data also featured in a second study, about T cells expressing NK-cell markers. That study adds: As the method of synthesis, 5'RACE template switching with UMIs yielded TCR beta cDNA.

The sample in question was PBMCs from blood, obtained on the day of vaccination. These receptors all come from a man aged 45-65 years who received an inactivated influenza vaccine.

V is TRBV7-9 and J is TRBJ2-3; TRBD1 matches at 11 bases. This CDR3 is 15 amino acids long. Unmatched junction bases numbered 10, after V lost 6 bases and J lost 8 bases. CDR1 is SEHNR and CDR2 is FQNEAQ in the germline V gene (reference sequence). The CDR3 DNA sequence: TGTGCCAGCAGGGGGGCCGGGACAGGGGGTTCTACGCAGTATTTT. It encodes CASRGAGTGGSTQYF.

In this sample, this clonotype turned up a few times. The chain carries TRBV20-1 and TRBJ1-5; tentative D call: TRBD1 (5 bases). Germline CDR1 and CDR2: DFQATT and SNEGSKA (reference sequence). Deletions cut 4 bases from V and 3 bases from J, with 10 bases between. This CDR3 spans 13 amino acids. Written as DNA, the CDR3 is TGCAGTGCTATAATGGGGGACAATCAGCCCCAGCATTTT. Translating it yields CSAIMGDNQPQHF.

The chain recombines TRBV20-1 with TRBJ2-1, with D perhaps TRBD2 (6 bases). Germline CDR1 is DFQATT and CDR2 is SNEGSKA (reference sequence). Trimming stripped 1 base from V and 6 bases from J, with 13 bases between. This CDR3 is built from 14 residues. CDR3: CSARVASAPNEQFF. CDR3 coding DNA: TGCAGTGCTAGAGTGGCTAGCGCTCCCAATGAGCAGTTCTTC.

This clonotype was detected ten times or more. The V and J genes are TRBV12-3 or TRBV12-4 and TRBJ2-2; 8 bases are a match to TRBD2. This CDR3 spans 16 amino acids. With V trimmed by 2 bases and J by 1 base, 3 bases remained unmatched. CDR3 coding DNA: TGTGCCAGCAGTTTATTCGCGGGGGGGAACACCGGGGAGCTGTTTTTT. It codes for CASSLFAGGNTGELFF.

The V call is TRBV29-1, the J call TRBJ2-2, with D maybe TRBD2 (5 bases). CDR1 and CDR2 (germline): SQVTM, ANQGSEA. The CDR3 runs to 14 residues. The germline V and J ends were trimmed by 4 bases and 4 bases, with 13 bases remaining between them. The CDR3 loop reads CSVVLLASTGELFF. CDR3 bases: TGCAGCGTTGTGCTCTTAGCGAGCACCGGGGAGCTGTTTTTT.

At least ten counts were recorded for this clonotype. The V and J genes are TRBV7-2 and TRBJ2-1; TRBD2 aligns across 13 bases. Germline V gives CDR1 SGHTA, CDR2 FQGNSA. V shed 6 bases and J 4 bases; nucleotides not matched to a gene: 3. CDR3 length: 15 residues. The CDR3 DNA follows: TGTGCCAGCAGGTGGACTAGCGGGAGTTACAATGAGCAGTTCTTC. It yields the protein CASRWTSGSYNEQFF.

This clonotype was seen only a few times. The chain links TRBV10-3 to TRBJ2-1, with D possibly matching TRBD2 (5 bases). Germline lookup yields CDR1 ENHRY and CDR2 SYGVKD. V was cut by 4 bases and J by 5 bases, with 15 bases left in between. The CDR3 is made up of 15 amino acids. In DNA form, the CDR3 reads TGTGCCATCAGTGTTAGCGCGTACAACGACAATGAGCAGTTCTTC. Translation: CAISVSAYNDNEQFF.

This clonotype was seen ten or more times. CDR3 residues: CAISEGDSLAKNIQYF. The DNA of the CDR3 is TGTGCCATCAGTGAGGGGGACAGTCTAGCCAAAAACATTCAGTACTTC. The J gene is TRBJ2-4, the V gene TRBV10-3; 7 bases match TRBD1. This CDR3 has 16 residues. Germline V gives CDR1 ENHRY, CDR2 SYGVKD. After removal of 2 bases from V and 0 bases from J, the junction contained 4 bases not matched to a gene.

This clonotype was found many times. The gene calls are TRBV20-1 and TRBJ1-4; D remains ambiguous. The CDR3 is made up of 12 amino acids. V was trimmed by 5 bases and J by 5 bases, leaving 9 bases between them. Germline V CDR1 and CDR2: DFQATT, SNEGSKA (reference sequence). The CDR3 DNA reads TGCAGTGCTGTCATCGGAAATGAAAAACTGTTTTTT. As protein: CSAVIGNEKLFF.

This clonotype appeared many times. This chain joins TRBV28 and TRBJ2-2; D unresolved. The ends were cut back, 6 bases at V and 5 bases at J, with 19 bases in the middle. The CDR3 covers 16 residues. Per the germline V gene, CDR1 is MDHEN and CDR2 is SYDVKM. The CDR3 nucleotides are TGTGCCAGCAGGCCCACGGGTGGCTGGGTAACCGGGGAGCTGTTTTTT. It encodes CASRPTGGWVTGELFF.

In this sample, this clonotype turned up a few times. The chain couples TRBV6-1 to TRBJ2-1; the D is unclear. Per the germline V gene, CDR1 is MNHNS and CDR2 is SASEGT. V gave up 3 bases and J gave up 0 bases, with 6 bases separating them. This CDR3 has 14 amino acids. CDR3 sequence: CASSDVSSYNEQFF. The CDR3, as DNA: TGTGCCAGCAGTGACGTCAGCTCCTACAATGAGCAGTTCTTC.

V and J are TRBV9 and TRBJ2-1, with 9 bases fitting TRBD2. The germline V gene has CDR1 SGDLS and CDR2 YYNGEE. CDR3 size: 17 residues. V lost 0 bases and J lost 0; bases outside the gene matches: 4. The CDR3 sequence: CASSVEASGISYNEQFF. CDR3 DNA sequence: TGTGCCAGCAGCGTAGAGGCTAGCGGGATCTCCTACAATGAGCAGTTCTTC.

This clonotype turned up a few times. The chain carries TRBV12-3 or TRBV12-4 and TRBJ1-5, with D possibly TRBD1 on 5 matching bases. V dropped 5 bases and J dropped 11 bases, with 19 bases sitting between them. The CDR3 has 14 residues. The CDR3 DNA reads TGTGCCAGCAGTCCGGGGACGGGTGGTCGGGCCCAGCATTTT. This translates into CASSPGTGGRAQHF.

This clonotype has a count of ten or more. The chain uses TRBV20-1 and TRBJ2-3, with a possible D match to TRBD2 (5 bases). Germline values: CDR1 DFQATT, CDR2 SNEGSKA (reference sequence). The V end lost 3 bases, the J end lost 0 bases, and 13 bases lay between the germline ends. The CDR3 runs 15 residues. CDR3 nucleotide sequence: TGCAGTGCTAGTCTAGCAGTAGGGAGCACAGATACGCAGTATTTT. It translates to CSASLAVGSTDTQYF.

This clonotype has ten or more counts. The rearrangement joins TRBV6-2 or TRBV6-3 to TRBJ2-7; 8 nucleotides line up with TRBD2. The CDR3 length is 16 residues. V dropped 6 bases and J dropped 1; count of bases not matched to a gene: 11. The germline V gene has CDR1 MNHEY and CDR2 SVGEGT. DNA of the CDR3: TGTGCCAGCAGGAAGGAAGCGGGAGAGTTTTCCTACGAGCAGTACTTC. Its translation: CASRKEAGEFSYEQYF.